This T cell receptor (beta chain) was sequenced during a study of human T cells and chemical hapten exposure. The CDR3 contains 18 residues. Germline V gene lookup returns CDR1 MNHEY and CDR2 SVGEGT. Trimming removed 4 bases from V and 4 bases from J; junction bases left unmatched: 10. Unseparated into fractions, whole blood served as the source from which total RNA was extracted. Via MiXCR, TCRdb re-called the 5' RACE reads, giving one row per CDR3 protein. The profile covers approximately 81,000 distinct CDR3 sequences, with more than 7% appearing a single time and 2% to 2.5% taken by the ten largest. There are many counts of this clonotype.

J is TRBJ2-2 and V is TRBV6-2 or TRBV6-3; 12 bases align to TRBD2. The source of this sequence is a male donor in good health. The CDR3 nucleotides read TGTGCCAGCAGTTCCCTAGCGGGGGGGTATTACCTCACCGGGGAGCTGTTTTTT. Its protein product is CASSSLAGGYYLTGELFF.